The TCR beta chain under discussion was sequenced for a study of cytomegalovirus exposure and HLA in healthy donors. Background on the study: There were 100 million to 130 million unique TCR beta sequences, drawn from roughly 200 million T cells, in an earlier analysis. Overall study findings and caveats: Some TCR beta chains (around 180 of them) were listed as cytomegalovirus-associated. In an earlier analysis, productive rearrangement rates for most beta V segments clustered near 87% or 30%.

The germline V and J ends were trimmed by 0 bases and 5 bases, with 6 bases remaining between them. The length of the CDR3 is 13 residues. Per germline, CDR1 SGHKS and CDR2 YYEKEE (reference sequence). Donors sampled were nominally healthy, though unrecorded immune exposures were likely. With 60 Vbeta and 13 Jbeta primers, the PCR was carried out. The method was immunoSEQ multiplex PCR; TCRdb's version includes in-frame clones alone and lacks a portion of them. The data contain about 110,000 clones, around 80% of them singletons. This clone appeared a few times. Its cognate antigen is unknown. Sample: PBMCs. The sequence was collected from a man aged 55 to 70 in good health and CMV-seronegative. The gene calls are TRBV5-5 and TRBJ1-5, with D hard to call. The CDR3 nucleotides are TGTGCCAGCAGCTTGGACTCTTATCAGCCCCAGCATTTT. The encoded protein is CASSLDSYQPQHF.